This is a list of T cell receptor beta chains from one sample in a study of T cell changes during pregnancy in multiple sclerosis. Method: immunoSEQ multiplex PCR; TCRdb's copy keeps in-frame clones and lacks some. The sample includes some 56,000 clones, about 92% of them seen just once. This specimen was CD4+ T cells from peripheral blood mononuclear cells, taken after pregnancy. Receptors were obtained from a female donor with multiple sclerosis, enrolled in a pregnancy study. Both conserved end residues are trimmed from each CDR3. D genes are given only for firm matches. Rows may omit the clone size; those that give it use once, few, many or a size class.

v_call: TRBV11-3; clone_size: -; cdr3_length: 12; j_call: TRBJ1-1; d_call: -; cdr3_aa: ASSLDSLNTEAF
v_call: TRBV6-4; clone_size: -; cdr3_length: 11; j_call: TRBJ1-1; d_call: TRBD1; cdr3_aa: ASSFQGGTEAF
v_call: TRBV9; clone_size: -; cdr3_length: 12; j_call: TRBJ1-2; d_call: TRBD1; cdr3_aa: ASSGGQGVDGYT
v_call: TRBV7-2; clone_size: -; cdr3_length: 13; j_call: TRBJ2-1; d_call: -; cdr3_aa: ASRVRLEFLYEQF
v_call: TRBV7-3; clone_size: -; cdr3_length: 10; j_call: TRBJ2-7; d_call: TRBD1; cdr3_aa: ASSVAGGEQY
v_call: TRBV2; clone_size: few; cdr3_length: 11; j_call: TRBJ1-4; d_call: TRBD1; cdr3_aa: ASKQGANEKLF
v_call: TRBV4-3; clone_size: -; cdr3_length: 14; j_call: TRBJ2-3; d_call: TRBD1; cdr3_aa: ASSQGGTGVADTQY
v_call: TRBV6-5; clone_size: -; cdr3_length: 13; j_call: TRBJ1-2; d_call: TRBD1; cdr3_aa: ASSQAGQGALGYT
v_call: TRBV5-1; clone_size: -; cdr3_length: 13; j_call: TRBJ2-5; d_call: -; cdr3_aa: ASSGGGPSTETQY
v_call: TRBV14; clone_size: -; cdr3_length: 12; j_call: TRBJ2-1; d_call: -; cdr3_aa: ASSQVGLSNEQF
v_call: TRBV11-2; clone_size: -; cdr3_length: 13; j_call: TRBJ1-5; d_call: TRBD1; cdr3_aa: ASSMTGQGGQPQH
v_call: TRBV7-7; clone_size: -; cdr3_length: 14; j_call: TRBJ2-5; d_call: -; cdr3_aa: ASSLTGPRYQETQY
v_call: TRBV5-1; clone_size: -; cdr3_length: 11; j_call: TRBJ2-7; d_call: -; cdr3_aa: ASSLDGVGEQY
v_call: TRBV6-6; clone_size: -; cdr3_length: 13; j_call: TRBJ1-2; d_call: TRBD1; cdr3_aa: ASSWKTGAGYGYT
v_call: TRBV5-1; clone_size: -; cdr3_length: 15; j_call: TRBJ2-5; d_call: TRBD2; cdr3_aa: ASSPGGLAGDQETQY
v_call: TRBV7-3; clone_size: once; cdr3_length: 12; j_call: TRBJ1-2; d_call: -; cdr3_aa: ASSRDGAEYGYT
v_call: TRBV6-1; clone_size: few; cdr3_length: 13; j_call: TRBJ2-5; d_call: -; cdr3_aa: ASRGAGASGETQY
v_call: TRBV9; clone_size: -; cdr3_length: 12; j_call: TRBJ2-1; d_call: -; cdr3_aa: ASTPGGPDNEQF
v_call: TRBV6-1; clone_size: -; cdr3_length: 13; j_call: TRBJ2-3; d_call: -; cdr3_aa: ASRDDLRGTDTQY
v_call: TRBV29-1; clone_size: -; cdr3_length: 10; j_call: TRBJ2-3; d_call: TRBD1; cdr3_aa: STDRGGDTQY
v_call: TRBV7-2; clone_size: -; cdr3_length: 12; j_call: TRBJ2-2; d_call: TRBD1; cdr3_aa: ASRKTGGTGELF
v_call: TRBV30; clone_size: -; cdr3_length: 13; j_call: TRBJ1-5; d_call: -; cdr3_aa: AWAGKQGLNQPQH
v_call: TRBV7-2; clone_size: -; cdr3_length: 13; j_call: TRBJ2-1; d_call: TRBD1; cdr3_aa: ASRPDRGGNNEQF
v_call: TRBV7-8; clone_size: -; cdr3_length: 12; j_call: TRBJ1-1; d_call: -; cdr3_aa: ASSLDPDYPEAF
v_call: TRBV15; clone_size: -; cdr3_length: 11; j_call: TRBJ1-4; d_call: -; cdr3_aa: ATSITGFEKLF
v_call: TRBV5-8; clone_size: -; cdr3_length: 13; j_call: TRBJ2-7; d_call: -; cdr3_aa: ASSLVQVGHVGQY
v_call: TRBV7-2; clone_size: -; cdr3_length: 12; j_call: TRBJ2-7; d_call: TRBD2; cdr3_aa: ASSPLAGSYEQY
v_call: TRBV19; clone_size: -; cdr3_length: 11; j_call: TRBJ2-4; d_call: TRBD2; cdr3_aa: ASSITSGNIQY
v_call: TRBV7-9; clone_size: -; cdr3_length: 14; j_call: TRBJ1-1; d_call: TRBD1; cdr3_aa: ASSRKRPIRGTEAF
v_call: TRBV10-3; clone_size: -; cdr3_length: 13; j_call: TRBJ1-6; d_call: TRBD1; cdr3_aa: AISETDRNNSPLH
v_call: TRBV27; clone_size: -; cdr3_length: 14; j_call: TRBJ2-1; d_call: TRBD1; cdr3_aa: ASSYMGQVAYNEQF
v_call: TRBV4-3; clone_size: -; cdr3_length: 13; j_call: TRBJ2-1; d_call: TRBD1; cdr3_aa: ASSQDFRGLNEQF
v_call: TRBV5-4; clone_size: -; cdr3_length: 15; j_call: TRBJ2-1; d_call: TRBD2; cdr3_aa: ASRAEIAGGPNNEQF
v_call: TRBV21-1; clone_size: -; cdr3_length: 11; j_call: TRBJ1-1; d_call: -; cdr3_aa: ASSNGGGTEAF
v_call: TRBV11-2; clone_size: -; cdr3_length: 12; j_call: TRBJ2-5; d_call: TRBD1; cdr3_aa: ASSRQGARETQY
v_call: TRBV7-4; clone_size: -; cdr3_length: 16; j_call: TRBJ1-2; d_call: -; cdr3_aa: ASSFVFLTIGQTYGYT
v_call: TRBV6-1; clone_size: -; cdr3_length: 13; j_call: TRBJ2-7; d_call: -; cdr3_aa: ASKAQGPGPYEQY
v_call: TRBV18; clone_size: -; cdr3_length: 12; j_call: TRBJ1-6; d_call: -; cdr3_aa: ASSGNHYNSPLH
v_call: TRBV10-3; clone_size: -; cdr3_length: 12; j_call: TRBJ1-5; d_call: TRBD1; cdr3_aa: AISDRGSNQPQH
v_call: TRBV28; clone_size: -; cdr3_length: 13; j_call: TRBJ1-3; d_call: -; cdr3_aa: ASSLGGGTGNTIY
v_call: TRBV7-3; clone_size: -; cdr3_length: 11; j_call: TRBJ1-2; d_call: -; cdr3_aa: ASSGPGGSGYT
v_call: TRBV30; clone_size: -; cdr3_length: 14; j_call: TRBJ2-7; d_call: TRBD2; cdr3_aa: AWSARGASGDHEQY
v_call: TRBV5-6; clone_size: once; cdr3_length: 11; j_call: TRBJ1-2; d_call: -; cdr3_aa: ASSLGQGGGYT
v_call: TRBV19; clone_size: -; cdr3_length: 13; j_call: TRBJ1-5; d_call: -; cdr3_aa: ASSIGGGGNQPQH
v_call: TRBV18; clone_size: -; cdr3_length: 11; j_call: TRBJ1-2; d_call: -; cdr3_aa: ASSPTGRSGYT
v_call: TRBV29-1; clone_size: -; cdr3_length: 14; j_call: TRBJ1-5; d_call: -; cdr3_aa: SVEEGGDTGNQPQH
v_call: TRBV11-2; clone_size: -; cdr3_length: 10; j_call: TRBJ2-5; d_call: -; cdr3_aa: ASSLGPETQY
v_call: TRBV19; clone_size: -; cdr3_length: 15; j_call: TRBJ2-5; d_call: TRBD2; cdr3_aa: ASSMIAGGQFEETQY
v_call: TRBV27; clone_size: -; cdr3_length: 13; j_call: TRBJ2-4; d_call: TRBD1; cdr3_aa: ASSQGTAGNGIQY
v_call: TRBV9; clone_size: -; cdr3_length: 15; j_call: TRBJ2-1; d_call: TRBD2; cdr3_aa: ASSEGLAGGRGNEQF
v_call: TRBV7-2; clone_size: -; cdr3_length: 15; j_call: TRBJ2-1; d_call: TRBD2; cdr3_aa: ASSPRRGSGGANEQF
v_call: TRBV25-1; clone_size: -; cdr3_length: 10; j_call: TRBJ2-4; d_call: -; cdr3_aa: ASGEHQNIQY
v_call: TRBV6-1; clone_size: few; cdr3_length: 12; j_call: TRBJ1-5; d_call: -; cdr3_aa: ASRRSGSNQPQH
v_call: TRBV21-1; clone_size: -; cdr3_length: 12; j_call: TRBJ1-1; d_call: -; cdr3_aa: ASSYKQGGTEAF
v_call: TRBV27; clone_size: -; cdr3_length: 14; j_call: TRBJ2-7; d_call: TRBD1; cdr3_aa: ASSPRQGVGLYEQY